What follows is one TCR beta chain and its context. Its antigen is unidentified. The entry originates in a study of shared clonotypes between healthy human individuals. Overall study results and limits: It was expected that sequencing depth would affect clonotype sharing among donors. The study found lower generation probabilities in non-shared clonotypes than in those shared by all four donors. The study drew on few donors, limiting represented genetic and exposure-history diversity.

Germline CDR1 and CDR2: SGHRS and YFSETQ. The ends lost 0 bases at V and 1 base at J; junction bases unmatched: 7. This CDR3 comprises 18 residues. Sequenced by immunoSEQ multiplex PCR; TCRdb stores in-frame clones only, minus some. The table records about 1.5 million clones, around 97% of them present only once. Every donor, a Caucasian adult, lived in Nashville, Tennessee. This TCR was sampled from a man aged 30 to 39 in good health. The chain combines TRBV5-1 with TRBJ2-3, with 11 nucleotides matching TRBD2. The specimen sequenced was naive CD4+ T cells sorted from blood. Subset in this sample: CD45RA+ positively selected. The CDR3 region has the DNA TGCGCCAGCAGCTTGGCACTAGCGGGAGAACTTGGCACAGATACGCAGTATTTT. Translation gives CASSLALAGELGTDTQYF.